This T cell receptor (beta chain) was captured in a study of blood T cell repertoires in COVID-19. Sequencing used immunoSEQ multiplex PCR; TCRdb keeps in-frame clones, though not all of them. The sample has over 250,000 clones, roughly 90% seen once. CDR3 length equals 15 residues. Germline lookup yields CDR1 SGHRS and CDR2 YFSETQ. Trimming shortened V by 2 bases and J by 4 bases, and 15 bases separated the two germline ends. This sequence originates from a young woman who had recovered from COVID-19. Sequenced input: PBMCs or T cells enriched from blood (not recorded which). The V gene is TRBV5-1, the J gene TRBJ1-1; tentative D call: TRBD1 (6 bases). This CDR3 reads CASSLSNREGTEAFF. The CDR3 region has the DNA TGCGCCAGCAGCTTAAGTAACAGGGAGGGCACTGAAGCTTTCTTT.